This TCR beta chain was obtained from a study of blood T cells in healthy people across ages. Findings and caveats of the study: Estimated diversity, derived from one million T cells, was regarded as an underestimate.

For this clonotype: Its antigen is unknown.

The V end was cut by 5 bases, the J end by 8 bases, with 23 bases between. CDR1 and CDR2 (germline): SGHTA, FQGNSA. The CDR3 has 16 residues. A second PCR, run for roughly 7 to 12 cycles, used a sample-barcoded 5' primer plus a J-beta primer mix. TCRdb re-derived calls from the 5' RACE reads in MiXCR, one entry per CDR3 protein. The sample records approximately 800,000 distinct CDR3 sequences, 55% to 65% being singletons. Specimen: blood. The TCR comes from a man aged 25 to 40 in good health. The V and J genes are TRBV7-2 and TRBJ2-3; D might be TRBD2 (7 bases). The CDR3 protein is CASSPGGAGRFGTQYF. The DNA of the CDR3 is TGTGCCAGCAGCCCTGGGGGGGCCGGGAGGTTCGGTACGCAGTATTTT.